The T cell receptor beta chain described here comes from a study of blood T cell repertoires in COVID-19. As for the study in general: T cells, B-cell-depleted T cells, or PBMCs provided the cDNA or gDNA that served as material.

V trimming: 3 bases; J trimming: 8 bases; junction bases outside the gene matches: 9. This CDR3 contains 16 residues. CDR1 SGHAT and CDR2 FQNNGV come from the germline V gene. This clone was seen a handful of times. The table came from immunoSEQ multiplex PCR; TCRdb's copy has only in-frame clones and leaves some out. The sample contains 100,000 to 130,000 clones, 71% of which appear only once. Sequencing used peripheral blood. This clonotype was obtained from a woman in her thirties or forties with acute or convalescent COVID-19. V is TRBV11-2 and J is TRBJ2-1, with 11 bases matching TRBD2. DNA of the CDR3: TGTGCCAGCAGCTTGAATAGCGGGGGGGCCGGATATGAGCAGTTCTTC. This encodes CASSLNSGGAGYEQFF.